These 13 T cell receptor beta chains share one sample of origin, sequenced in a study of CD8+ T cells in alopecia areata. Treatment defined: oral pan-JAK inhibitor, 5-10 mg twice daily. cDNA serving as the sequencing template came from extracted, reverse transcribed RNA. Sequenced by immunoSEQ multiplex PCR; TCRdb stores in-frame clones only, minus some. In the table there are roughly 200,000 clones, roughly three fifths of which are singletons. Specimen: CD8+ T cells sorted from blood, collected at week 24, from a patient treated with tofacitinib. The receptors originated from a human donor with alopecia areata.

This clone was observed a few times. The chain recombines TRBV6-5 with TRBJ2-1; D is perhaps TRBD1 (6 bases). Germline CDR1 is MNHEY and CDR2 is SVGAGI. CDR3 length equals 13 residues. The V and J ends lost 5 bases and 6 bases respectively, with 11 bases between them. CDR3 sequence (DNA): TGTGCCAGCAGTGCCGACAGGTCCAATGAGCAGTTCTTC. As protein: CASSADRSNEQFF.

This clone has more than one count but fewer than ten. V and J are TRBV30 and TRBJ2-1; either TRBD1 or TRBD2 may supply D (5 bases each). The CDR3 spans 11 residues. V was clipped by 1 base and J by 13 bases, with 11 bases between them. Germline V lookup: CDR1 GTSNPN, CDR2 SVGIG (reference sequence). This CDR3 reads CAWSGARGQFF. The DNA of the CDR3 is TGTGCCTGGAGTGGCGCGAGGGGCCAGTTCTTC.

V and J are TRBV13 and TRBJ2-7; 7 bases align to TRBD1. V lost 4 bases to trimming and J lost 0 bases; unmatched junction nucleotides: 6. This CDR3 comprises 15 residues. Germline V gene sequence: CDR1 PRHDT, CDR2 FYEKMQ (reference sequence). CDR3 sequence reads: CASSSPTGHSYEQYF. The CDR3 DNA sequence: TGTGCCAGCAGCTCACCGACAGGGCACTCCTACGAGCAGTACTTC.

This clone was seen more than once but under ten times. The J gene is TRBJ2-4, the V gene TRBV4-1, with D possibly being TRBD2 (6 bases). Germline CDR1 is MGHRA and CDR2 is YSYEKL. V dropped 0 bases and J dropped 0 bases, with 12 bases sitting between them. The CDR3 runs to 17 residues. CDR3 coding DNA: TGCGCCAGCAGCCAAGATCGGGGGTGGGGAGCCAAAAACATTCAGTACTTC. It yields the protein CASSQDRGWGAKNIQYF.

The table lists this clone with a few counts. The CDR3 protein is CASSLGRGANVLTF. CDR3 DNA sequence: TGCGCCAGCAGCTTGGGGAGAGGGGCCAACGTCCTGACTTTC. This chain links TRBV5-1 with TRBJ2-6; D ambiguous. This CDR3 is 14 amino acids long. The V and J ends lost 0 bases and 4 bases respectively, with 5 bases between them. Germline lookup yields CDR1 SGHRS and CDR2 YFSETQ.

This clone was counted a few times. The CDR3, as DNA: TGTGCCAGCAGCCGAGGGACAGGGGGGCAGCCCCAGCATTTT. It yields the protein CASSRGTGGQPQHF. The V gene is TRBV5-6, the J gene TRBJ1-5; 11 bases align to TRBD1. The CDR3 is made up of 14 amino acids. The V and J ends lost 4 bases and 7 bases, in that order; junction bases with no gene match: 4. CDR1 is SGHDT, CDR2 YYEEEE, per germline.

In this sample, this clone turned up a few times. The CDR3 is CSVEVPSAVSYNEQFF. In DNA, the CDR3 is TGCAGCGTTGAAGTTCCTAGCGCCGTCTCCTACAATGAGCAGTTCTTC. This rearrangement joins TRBV29-1 to TRBJ2-1; TRBD2 might be the D (6 bases). Trimming took 1 base from V and 0 from J, leaving 13 bases between them. The CDR3 is 16 residues long. CDR1 is SQVTM, CDR2 ANQGSEA, per germline.

This clone came up a few times. The J gene is TRBJ1-2, the V gene TRBV6-5; no clear D gene. CDR1 and CDR2 from the germline V gene are MNHEY and SVGAGI. The CDR3 sequence is 15 residues long. Trimming left V 2 bases short and J 2 bases short, with 12 bases between. The CDR3 sequence: CASSYSQVGNYGYTF. CDR3 bases: TGTGCCAGCAGTTACAGTCAGGTCGGGAACTATGGCTACACCTTC.

The chain joins TRBV29-1 to TRBJ1-3, with TRBD1 matching over 9 bases. Germline V gene lookup returns CDR1 SQVTM and CDR2 ANQGSEA. CDR3 length equals 17 residues. V was clipped by 4 bases and J by 1 base; unmatched bases: 11. This CDR3 is CSVVTSGQGFSGNTIYF. CDR3 in DNA: TGCAGCGTTGTGACTTCGGGACAGGGTTTTTCTGGAAACACCATATATTTT.

V usage is TRBV15 and J usage is TRBJ2-1; D call uncertain. V lost 0 bases and J lost 9, with 12 bases in between. The CDR3 runs to 14 residues. Germline V gene lookup returns CDR1 LNHNV and CDR2 YYDKDF (reference sequence). The CDR3 DNA is TGTGCCACCAGCAGAGAGGCCCCCCCACCTGAGCAGTTCTTC. The encoded protein is CATSREAPPPEQFF.

There are many counts of this clone. The chain recombines TRBV12-5 with TRBJ2-7; 9 nucleotides line up with TRBD1. The germline V gene encodes CDR1 LGHNT and CDR2 FRNRAP. The CDR3 totals 17 residues. V lost 0 bases and J lost 1; bases outside the gene matches: 7. The CDR3 sequence is CASGLVRGQGRSYEQYF. The CDR3 DNA is TGTGCTAGTGGTTTGGTACGGGGACAGGGAAGGTCCTACGAGCAGTACTTC.

This chain uses TRBV5-1 with TRBJ1-4; D is unclear. This CDR3 comprises 15 residues. V shed 2 bases and J shed 4 bases, with 12 bases lying between them. The germline V gene has CDR1 SGHRS and CDR2 YFSETQ. CDR3 residues: CASSLESTFNEKLFF. In DNA form, the CDR3 reads TGCGCCAGCAGCTTAGAGAGTACCTTTAATGAAAAACTGTTTTTT.

In this sample, this clone turned up once. This rearrangement joins TRBV7-8 to TRBJ1-1, with TRBD1 as a possible D gene (6 bases). The CDR3 is 13 residues long. CDR1 is SGHVS and CDR2 is FQNEAQ in the germline V gene. Trimming shortened V by 5 bases and J by 4 bases, and 11 bases separated the two germline ends. CDR3 protein: CASSSGGVTEAFF. In nucleotides, the CDR3 is TGTGCCAGCAGCAGTGGGGGCGTCACTGAAGCTTTCTTT. The entire variable domain, with the rest obtained from reference TRBV7-8 and TRBJ1-1, is as follows: GAGVSQSPRYKVAKRGQDVALRCDPISGHVSLFWYQQALGQGPEFLTYFQNEAQLDKSGLPSDRFFAERPEGSVSTLKIQRTQQEDSAVYLCASSSGGVTEAFFGQGTRLTVV.